Sequencing of this T cell receptor beta chain was carried out in a study of blood T cell repertoires in COVID-19. The wider study: Sources were T cells, B-cell-depleted T cells, or PBMCs; the material itself was cDNA or gDNA.

The method was immunoSEQ multiplex PCR; TCRdb's version includes in-frame clones alone and lacks a portion of them. The sample lists 28,000 or so clones, 80% to 90% occurring once. Sequencing was performed on peripheral blood. The receptor was derived from an elderly woman with COVID-19, enrolled during active disease.

The CDR3 spells CASSQGARDQPQHF. The CDR3 nucleotides are TGTGCCAGCTCACAAGGGGCTCGGGATCAGCCCCAGCATTTT. V and J are TRBV18 and TRBJ1-5; tentative D call: TRBD1 (5 bases). The CDR3 sequence is 14 residues long. Trimming removed 4 bases at V and 5 bases at J, with 12 bases between. Germline CDR1 KGHSH, CDR2 LQKENI.